The 10 T cell receptor beta chains below were found in one sample sequenced in a study of cytomegalovirus exposure and HLA in healthy donors. 13 Jbeta primers and 60 Vbeta primers were used for the PCR. The method was immunoSEQ multiplex PCR; TCRdb's version includes in-frame clones alone and lacks a portion of them. The table lists hundreds of thousands of clones, over 65% of them singletons, with about 0.63% in the top ten. Sequenced: PBMCs. The receptors shown here come from a young man in good health and CMV-seronegative.

This sequence joins TRBV27 and TRBJ2-7; 12 nucleotides agree with TRBD1. The germline CDR1 and CDR2 sequences are MNHEY and SMNVEV (reference sequence). Losses at the gene ends were 0 bases for V and 7 bases for J; bases not matched to a gene: 4. The CDR3 has 15 residues. CDR3 nucleotide sequence: TGTGCCAGCAGTTTATCCCGGGACAGGGGGCTTGAGCAGTACTTC. This sequence encodes CASSLSRDRGLEQYF.

A single count supports this clone. The chain joins TRBV5-6 to TRBJ2-7, with TRBD2 identical over 13 bases. This CDR3 has 15 residues. Looked up from germline, CDR1 is SGHDT and CDR2 is YYEEEE. V lost 4 bases and J lost 3; bases outside the gene matches: 4. CDR3 loop: CASSRTSGSNYEQYF. DNA of the CDR3: TGTGCCAGCAGCCGGACTAGCGGGAGTAACTACGAGCAGTACTTC.

The chain combines TRBV28 with TRBJ2-7, with TRBD1 matching over 9 bases. The length of the CDR3 is 16 residues. V dropped 6 bases and J dropped 2; count of bases not matched to a gene: 11. The germline V gene encodes CDR1 MDHEN and CDR2 SYDVKM. CDR3 DNA: TGTGCCAGCAGGCCGAGACCCGGGACAGGGACCTACGAGCAGTACTTC. Protein sequence: CASRPRPGTGTYEQYF.

The chain employs TRBV18 and TRBJ2-5, with 8 nucleotides matching TRBD1. Looked up from germline, CDR1 is KGHSH and CDR2 is LQKENI. Germline trimming cut 3 bases from V and 6 bases from J; bases unmatched to any gene: 6. CDR3 length: 14 amino acids. CDR3 amino acids: CASSPLDRGKTQYF. The CDR3 coding sequence is TGTGCCAGCTCACCCCTCGACAGGGGAAAGACCCAGTACTTC.

This clone was counted between two and nine times. The chain joins TRBV11-2 to TRBJ2-7; tentative D call: TRBD2 (6 bases). Trimming removed 0 bases from V and 7 bases from J, with 13 bases in between. Germline values: CDR1 SGHAT, CDR2 FQNNGV. The CDR3 loop spans 14 amino acids. The DNA of the CDR3 is TGTGCCAGCAGCTTAGATGGAGGGGTGGGGGAGCAGTACTTC. Protein product: CASSLDGGVGEQYF.

The V call is TRBV2, the J call TRBJ2-2, with 8 bases fitting TRBD1. Germline lookup yields CDR1 SNHLY and CDR2 FYNNEI. Trimming cost V 11 bases and J 3 bases; bases outside gene matches: 5. This CDR3 contains 13 residues. The CDR3 here is CAGQGSDTGELFF. CDR3 sequence (DNA): TGTGCCGGACAGGGATCGGACACCGGGGAGCTGTTTTTT.

The chain employs TRBV5-6 and TRBJ2-2; possibly TRBD2 for D (6 bases). The V gene lost 1 base and the J gene lost 4 bases, with 11 bases spanning the gap. Per germline, CDR1 SGHDT and CDR2 YYEEEE. The CDR3 is 15 residues long. The chain's CDR3 is CASSLRPRGTGELFF. DNA of the CDR3: TGTGCCAGCAGCTTGCGACCGCGGGGCACCGGGGAGCTGTTTTTT.

The chain carries TRBV25-1 and TRBJ1-1; 9 positions match TRBD1. Germline V gives CDR1 MGHDK, CDR2 SYGVNS. This CDR3 has 17 residues. The junction had 14 bases not matched to a gene; V was cut back by 6 bases and J by 3 bases. The CDR3 sequence: CASRRKSGQGRDTEAFF. The DNA of the CDR3 is TGTGCCAGCAGACGCAAATCGGGACAGGGAAGAGACACTGAAGCTTTCTTT.

The chain combines TRBV6-5 with TRBJ2-7; TRBD2 might be the D (5 bases). Germline lookup yields CDR1 MNHEY and CDR2 SVGAGI. The CDR3 runs 14 residues. The V and J ends lost 7 bases and 0 bases respectively, with 13 bases between them. The CDR3 loop is CASKRALASYEQYF. In nucleotides, the CDR3 is TGTGCCAGCAAGAGAGCCCTAGCCTCCTACGAGCAGTACTTC.

The gene calls are TRBV9 and TRBJ1-2; TRBD1 aligns across 7 bases. The CDR3 extends over 15 amino acids. Germline V gene lookup returns CDR1 SGDLS and CDR2 YYNGEE. Trimming took 4 bases from V and 8 from J; bases not matched to a gene: 14. The CDR3 DNA is TGTGCCAGCAGCCTCACCGAAAGGGGGCCGTGGGGCTACACCTTC. This translates into CASSLTERGPWGYTF.